The source of this TCR beta chain is a study of blood T cell repertoires in COVID-19. As processed by the authors: It was from reference gene primer amplification that nucleated cell counts were estimated. Using immunoSEQ multiplex PCR, the repertoire was profiled, and TCRdb retains in-frame clones only, with some absent. V, J and clone size are those of that table, while D and trimming were read from the DNA. This table has 120,000 or so clones, around 83% appearing once. V shed 1 base and J shed 0 bases, with 6 bases lying between them. Germline V gene lookup returns CDR1 LGHDT and CDR2 YNNKEL (reference sequence). The CDR3 length is 14 residues. This clone came up once.

The TCR sequence derives from a woman between 45 and 65 years old with acute or convalescent COVID-19. The sequencing sample was made of peripheral blood. This sequence joins TRBV3-1 (or the pseudogene TRBV3-2) and TRBJ1-1; D call uncertain. CDR3 coding DNA: TGTGCCAGCAGCCAAGTCTCCGTGAACACTGAAGCTTTCTTT. It encodes CASSQVSVNTEAFF.